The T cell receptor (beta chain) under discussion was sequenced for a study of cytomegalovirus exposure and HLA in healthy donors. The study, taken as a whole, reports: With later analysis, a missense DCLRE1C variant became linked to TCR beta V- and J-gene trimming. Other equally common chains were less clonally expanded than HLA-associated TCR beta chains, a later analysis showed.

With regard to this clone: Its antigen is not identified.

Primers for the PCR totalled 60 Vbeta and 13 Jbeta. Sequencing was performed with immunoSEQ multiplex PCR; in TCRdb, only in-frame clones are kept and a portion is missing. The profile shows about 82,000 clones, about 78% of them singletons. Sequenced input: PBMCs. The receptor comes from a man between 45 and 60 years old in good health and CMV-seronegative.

This chain's CDR3 is CASSPVAAGELFF. For the CDR3, the DNA is TGTGCCAGCTCACCCGTAGCTGCCGGGGAGCTGTTTTTT. This sequence joins TRBV18 and TRBJ2-2; D remains unclear. The germline gives CDR1 KGHSH, CDR2 LQKENI. The CDR3 loop spans 13 amino acids. Trimming removed 3 bases from V and 6 bases from J, with 8 bases in between.